These 8 T cell receptor beta chains were all obtained from the same sample, sequenced in a study of technical replicates of blood from several donors. The method was immunoSEQ multiplex PCR; TCRdb's version includes in-frame clones alone and lacks a portion of them. The sample lists 80,000 or so clones, around 94% occurring once. The sample was T cells isolated from PBMCs. The receptor source for this set is a human donor in good health.

This clone was counted a single time. J is TRBJ2-7 and V is TRBV7-9, with TRBD2 as a possible D gene (6 bases). The CDR3 sequence is 11 residues long. Trimming took off 6 bases at V and 12 bases at J, with 15 bases between the two ends. Germline V CDR1 and CDR2: SEHNR, FQNEAQ (reference sequence). Written as DNA, the CDR3 is TGTGCCAGCAGGGTCGAGGGAGGAGTGTACTTC. It specifies CASRVEGGVYF.

The rearrangement links TRBV28 to TRBJ2-2, with 9 bases aligning to TRBD2. CDR1 and CDR2 from the germline V gene are MDHEN and SYDVKM. The J segment lost 5 bases and the V segment lost 5 bases, leaving 33 bases of the junction unmatched. This CDR3 has 24 residues. The CDR3, as DNA: TGTGCCAGCAGTACGGCTTCCCCTTCTAGCAACACCCTTAGCGGGAGCGGTTATACCGGGGAGCTGTTTTTT. Translating it yields CASSTASPSSNTLSGSGYTGELFF.

The gene calls are TRBV5-1 and TRBJ1-2; 11 nucleotides line up with TRBD1. The germline V gene has CDR1 SGHRS and CDR2 YFSETQ. The CDR3 is made up of 14 amino acids. J lost 5 bases, V lost 1 base, and 1 base had no gene match. Here the CDR3 DNA reads TGCGCCAGCAGCTTGCGGGACAGGGGGTATGGCTACACCTTC. Its translation is CASSLRDRGYGYTF.

The chain has TRBV30 and TRBJ2-2, with D possibly matching TRBD2 (5 bases). V lost 4 bases and J lost 5, with 11 bases in between. This CDR3 region has 13 residues. Germline loops: CDR1 GTSNPN, CDR2 SVGIG (reference sequence). CDR3 sequence: CAWMEDRTGELFF. CDR3 in DNA: TGTGCCTGGATGGAGGATCGGACCGGGGAGCTGTTTTTT.

The chain joins TRBV5-1 to TRBJ2-7; no clear D. The V end was cut by 4 bases, the J end by 0 bases, with 17 bases between. This CDR3 has 16 amino acids. Germline CDR1 reads SGHRS; CDR2 reads YFSETQ. The CDR3: CASSVPPDTASYEQYF. CDR3 DNA sequence: TGCGCCAGCAGCGTCCCCCCCGACACGGCCTCCTACGAGCAGTACTTC.

V and J are TRBV21-1 and TRBJ2-3; TRBD2, as called in the table, went unchecked against the DNA. TRBV21-1 is a pseudogene segment. This CDR3 has 14 residues. The CDR3 DNA follows: TGTGCCAGCAGCAAAGTTAGGAGTCGGGATACGCAGTATTTT. It translates to CASSKVRSRDTQYF.

The CDR3, as DNA: TGTGCCAGCAGCGAATCGACAGGGTACGAGCAGTACTTC. This codes for CASSESTGYEQYF. This chain links TRBV9 with TRBJ2-7; the match to TRBD1 covers 7 bases. Germline loops: CDR1 SGDLS, CDR2 YYNGEE. The CDR3 extends over 13 amino acids. Unmatched junction bases numbered 4, after V lost 3 bases and J lost 4 bases.

The gene calls are TRBV5-1 and TRBJ1-1; the D is unclear. Germline values: CDR1 SGHRS, CDR2 YFSETQ. The CDR3 contains 14 residues. V shed 4 bases and J shed 0 bases, with 10 bases lying between them. The CDR3 DNA reads as TGCGCCAGCAGCCCAGATGCAATGAACACTGAAGCTTTCTTT. Amino acid sequence: CASSPDAMNTEAFF.